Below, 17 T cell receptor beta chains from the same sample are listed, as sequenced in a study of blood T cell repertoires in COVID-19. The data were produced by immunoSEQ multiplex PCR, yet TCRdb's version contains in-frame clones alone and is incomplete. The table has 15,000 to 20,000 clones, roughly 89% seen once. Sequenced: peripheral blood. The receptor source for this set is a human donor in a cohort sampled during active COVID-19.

CDR3 loop: CASRSGTGGHTIYF. DNA for the CDR3: TGTGCCAGCCGATCCGGGACAGGGGGCCACACCATATATTTT. This chain joins TRBV6-5 and TRBJ1-3; 12 bases align to TRBD1. The germline V gene encodes CDR1 MNHEY and CDR2 SVGAGI. V lost 8 bases and J lost 8; bases outside the gene matches: 7. This CDR3 contains 14 residues.

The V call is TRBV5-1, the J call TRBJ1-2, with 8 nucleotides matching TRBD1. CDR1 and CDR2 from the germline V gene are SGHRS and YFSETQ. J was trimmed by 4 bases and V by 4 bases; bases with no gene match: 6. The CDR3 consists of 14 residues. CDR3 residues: CASSIGQGAYGYTF. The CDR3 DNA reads TGCGCCAGCAGCATCGGACAGGGAGCCTATGGCTACACCTTC.

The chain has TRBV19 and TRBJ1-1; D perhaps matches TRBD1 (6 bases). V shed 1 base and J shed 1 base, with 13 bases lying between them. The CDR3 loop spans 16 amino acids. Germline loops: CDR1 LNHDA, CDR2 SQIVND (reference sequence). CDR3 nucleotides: TGTGCCAGTAGTATAGCTGGGGCAGGGGCGAACACTGAAGCTTTCTTT. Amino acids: CASSIAGAGANTEAFF.

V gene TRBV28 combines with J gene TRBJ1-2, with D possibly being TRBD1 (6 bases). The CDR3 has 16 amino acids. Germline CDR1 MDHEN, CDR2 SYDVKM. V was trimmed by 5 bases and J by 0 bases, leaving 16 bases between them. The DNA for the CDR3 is TGTGCCAGCAGTCACCAGGGGTTCCATTCTAACTATGGCTACACCTTC. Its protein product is CASSHQGFHSNYGYTF.

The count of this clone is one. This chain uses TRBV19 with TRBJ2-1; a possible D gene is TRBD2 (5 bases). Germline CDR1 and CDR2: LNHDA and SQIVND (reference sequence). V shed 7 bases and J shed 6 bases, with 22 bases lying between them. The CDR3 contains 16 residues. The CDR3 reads CASMVFGSVDLNEQFF. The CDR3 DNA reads TGTGCCAGTATGGTGTTTGGGAGTGTTGACCTCAATGAGCAGTTCTTC.

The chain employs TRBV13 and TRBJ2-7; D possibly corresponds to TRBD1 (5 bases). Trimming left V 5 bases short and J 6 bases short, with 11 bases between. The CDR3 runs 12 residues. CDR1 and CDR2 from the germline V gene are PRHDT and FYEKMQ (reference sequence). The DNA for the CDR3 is TGTGCCAGCAGCCACACCAGGGCCGAGCAGTACTTC. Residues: CASSHTRAEQYF. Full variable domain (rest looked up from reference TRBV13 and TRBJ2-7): AAGVIQSPRHLIKEKRETATLKCYPIPRHDTVYWYQQGPGQDPQFLISFYEKMQSDKGSIPDRFSAQQFSDYHSELNMSSLELGDSALYFCASSHTRAEQYFGPGTRLTVT.

CDR3: CASSPLGGLEGETQYF. CDR3 coding DNA: TGTGCCAGTAGTCCGTTGGGGGGACTTGAGGGAGAGACCCAGTACTTC. The genes are TRBV19 and TRBJ2-5, with D possibly TRBD2 on 6 matching bases. V was trimmed by 5 bases and J by 4 bases, leaving 20 bases between them. Germline V gene sequence: CDR1 LNHDA, CDR2 SQIVND (reference sequence). CDR3 length: 16 residues.

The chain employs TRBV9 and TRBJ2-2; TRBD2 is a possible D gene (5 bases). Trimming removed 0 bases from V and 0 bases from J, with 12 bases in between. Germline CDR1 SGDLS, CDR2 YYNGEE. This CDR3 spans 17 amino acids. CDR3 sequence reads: CASSVGPSPANTGELFF. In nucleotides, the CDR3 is TGTGCCAGCAGCGTAGGGCCTAGCCCCGCGAACACCGGGGAGCTGTTTTTT.

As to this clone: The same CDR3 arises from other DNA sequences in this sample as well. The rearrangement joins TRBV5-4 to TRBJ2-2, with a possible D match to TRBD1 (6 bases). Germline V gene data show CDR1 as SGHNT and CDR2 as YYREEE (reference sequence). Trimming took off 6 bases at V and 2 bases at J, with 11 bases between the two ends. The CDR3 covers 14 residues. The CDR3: CASNRDTNTGELFF. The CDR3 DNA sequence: TGTGCCAGCAACAGGGACACTAACACCGGGGAGCTGTTTTTT.

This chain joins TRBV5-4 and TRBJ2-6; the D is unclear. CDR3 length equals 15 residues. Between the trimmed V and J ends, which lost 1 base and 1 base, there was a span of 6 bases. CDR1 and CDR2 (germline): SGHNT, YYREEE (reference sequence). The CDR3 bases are TGTGCCAGCAGCTTGCCCGTGTCTGGGGCCAACGTCCTGACTTTC. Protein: CASSLPVSGANVLTF.

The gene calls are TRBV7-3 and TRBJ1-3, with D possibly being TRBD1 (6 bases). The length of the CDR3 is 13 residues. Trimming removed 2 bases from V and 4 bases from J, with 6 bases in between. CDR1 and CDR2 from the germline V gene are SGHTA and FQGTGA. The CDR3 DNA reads TGTGCCAGCAGCTTAGACAGGGGAAACACCATATATTTT. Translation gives CASSLDRGNTIYF.

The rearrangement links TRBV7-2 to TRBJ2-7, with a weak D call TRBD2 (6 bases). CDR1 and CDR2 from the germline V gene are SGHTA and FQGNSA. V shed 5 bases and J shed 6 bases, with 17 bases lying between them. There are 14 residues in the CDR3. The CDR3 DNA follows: TGTGCCAGCAGCCCGCCGGGACTTCGGTTCGAGCAGTACTTC. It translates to CASSPPGLRFEQYF.

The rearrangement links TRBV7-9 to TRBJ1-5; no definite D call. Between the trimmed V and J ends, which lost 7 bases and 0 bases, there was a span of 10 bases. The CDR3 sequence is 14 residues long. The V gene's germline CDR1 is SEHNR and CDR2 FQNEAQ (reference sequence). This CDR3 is CASTKDYSNQPQHF. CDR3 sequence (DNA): TGTGCCAGCACCAAAGATTATAGCAATCAGCCCCAGCATTTT.

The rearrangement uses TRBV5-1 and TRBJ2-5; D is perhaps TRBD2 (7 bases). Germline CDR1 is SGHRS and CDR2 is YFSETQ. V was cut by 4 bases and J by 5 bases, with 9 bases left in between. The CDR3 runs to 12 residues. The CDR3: CASSGRGETQYF. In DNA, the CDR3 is TGCGCCAGCAGCGGGAGGGGGGAGACCCAGTACTTC.

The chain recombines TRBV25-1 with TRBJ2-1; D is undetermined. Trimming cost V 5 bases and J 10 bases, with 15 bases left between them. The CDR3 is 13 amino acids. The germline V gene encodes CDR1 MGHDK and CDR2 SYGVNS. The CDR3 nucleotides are TGTGCCAGCAGTAAATTCGGAGTTATCGAGCAGTTCTTC. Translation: CASSKFGVIEQFF.

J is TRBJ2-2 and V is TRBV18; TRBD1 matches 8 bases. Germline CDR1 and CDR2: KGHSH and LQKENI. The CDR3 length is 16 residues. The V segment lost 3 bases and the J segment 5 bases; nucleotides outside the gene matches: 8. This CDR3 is CASSPLLTGVTGELFF. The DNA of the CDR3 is TGTGCCAGCTCACCCCTTCTGACAGGGGTTACCGGGGAGCTGTTTTTT.

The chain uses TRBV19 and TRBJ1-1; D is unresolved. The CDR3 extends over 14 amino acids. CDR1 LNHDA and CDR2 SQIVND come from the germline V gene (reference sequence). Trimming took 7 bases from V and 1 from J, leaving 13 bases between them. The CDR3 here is CASTTREQNTEAFF. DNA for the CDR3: TGTGCCAGTACCACTAGGGAGCAGAACACTGAAGCTTTCTTT.